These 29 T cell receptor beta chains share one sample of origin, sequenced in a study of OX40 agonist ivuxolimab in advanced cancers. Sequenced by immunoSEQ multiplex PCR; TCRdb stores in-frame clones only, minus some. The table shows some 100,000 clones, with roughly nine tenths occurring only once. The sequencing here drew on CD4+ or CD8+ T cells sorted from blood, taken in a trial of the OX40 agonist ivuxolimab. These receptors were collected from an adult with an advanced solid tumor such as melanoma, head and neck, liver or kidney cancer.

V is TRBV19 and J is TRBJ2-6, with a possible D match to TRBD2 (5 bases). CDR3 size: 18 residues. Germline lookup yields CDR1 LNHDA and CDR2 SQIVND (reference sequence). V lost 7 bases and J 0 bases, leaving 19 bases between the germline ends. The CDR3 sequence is CASTPFGDYPSGANVLTF. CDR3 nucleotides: TGTGCCAGTACCCCCTTCGGGGATTACCCCTCTGGGGCCAACGTCCTGACTTTC.

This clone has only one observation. CDR3 in DNA: TGTGCCAGCAGTCCGGGAGGGTTTCCAACAGATACGCAGTATTTT. Its protein product is CASSPGGFPTDTQYF. This sequence joins TRBV27 and TRBJ2-3; 8 nucleotides match TRBD2. The V gene's germline CDR1 is MNHEY and CDR2 SMNVEV (reference sequence). The junction had 7 bases not matched to a gene; V was cut back by 5 bases and J by 3 bases. The CDR3 has 15 amino acids.

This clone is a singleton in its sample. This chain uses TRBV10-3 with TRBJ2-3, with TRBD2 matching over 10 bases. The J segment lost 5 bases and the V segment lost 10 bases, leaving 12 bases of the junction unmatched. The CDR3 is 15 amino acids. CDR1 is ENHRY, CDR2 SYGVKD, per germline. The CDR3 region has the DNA TGTGCCACCCACTCCTCTAGCGGGAGCTTAGATACGCAGTATTTT. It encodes CATHSSSGSLDTQYF.

CDR3 coding DNA: TGTGCCATCAGTGAGTCCCAGAGACAGGGAGTGAGGCCCCAGCATTTT. The encoded protein is CAISESQRQGVRPQHF. V is TRBV10-3 and J is TRBJ1-5; 7 bases are shared with TRBD1. CDR3 length: 16 residues. The germline V gene encodes CDR1 ENHRY and CDR2 SYGVKD. J gave up 9 bases and V 0 bases, and 11 bases lay outside the gene matches.

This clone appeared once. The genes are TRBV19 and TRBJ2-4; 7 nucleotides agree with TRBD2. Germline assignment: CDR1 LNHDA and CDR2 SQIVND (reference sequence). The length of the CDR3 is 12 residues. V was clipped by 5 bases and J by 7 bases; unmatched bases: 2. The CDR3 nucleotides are TGTGCCAGTAGTGCGGGGGTGAACATTCAGTACTTC. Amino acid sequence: CASSAGVNIQYF.

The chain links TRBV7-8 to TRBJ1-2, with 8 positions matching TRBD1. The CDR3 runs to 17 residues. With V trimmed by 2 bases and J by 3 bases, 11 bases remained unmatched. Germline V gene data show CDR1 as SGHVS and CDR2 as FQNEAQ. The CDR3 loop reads CASSLKGQDSFDYGYTF. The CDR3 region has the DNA TGTGCCAGCAGCTTAAAGGGACAGGATAGTTTTGACTATGGCTACACCTTC.

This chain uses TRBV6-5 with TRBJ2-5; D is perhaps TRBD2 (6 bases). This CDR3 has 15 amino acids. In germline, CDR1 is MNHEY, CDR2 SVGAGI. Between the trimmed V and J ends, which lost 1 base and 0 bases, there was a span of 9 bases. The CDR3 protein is CASSYFGTYQETQYF. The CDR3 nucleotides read TGTGCCAGCAGTTACTTCGGGACTTACCAAGAGACCCAGTACTTC.

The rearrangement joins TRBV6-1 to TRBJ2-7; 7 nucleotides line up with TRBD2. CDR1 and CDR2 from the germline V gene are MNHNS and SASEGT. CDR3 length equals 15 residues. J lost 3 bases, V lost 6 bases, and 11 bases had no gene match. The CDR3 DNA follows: TGTGCCAGCAGCACAGATACTAGCGTATACTACGAGCAGTACTTC. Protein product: CASSTDTSVYYEQYF.

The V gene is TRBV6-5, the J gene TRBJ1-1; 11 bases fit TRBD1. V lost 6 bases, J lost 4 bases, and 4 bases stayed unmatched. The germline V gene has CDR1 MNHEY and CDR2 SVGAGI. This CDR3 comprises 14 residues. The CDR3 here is CASSSGTGGTEAFF. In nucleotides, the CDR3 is TGTGCCAGCAGCTCCGGGACAGGGGGCACTGAAGCTTTCTTT.

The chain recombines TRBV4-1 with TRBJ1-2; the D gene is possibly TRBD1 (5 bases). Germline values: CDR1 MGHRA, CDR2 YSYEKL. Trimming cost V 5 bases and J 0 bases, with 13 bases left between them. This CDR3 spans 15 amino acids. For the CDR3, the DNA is TGCGCCAGCAGCGGCGGGACCGCAGCTAACTATGGCTACACCTTC. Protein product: CASSGGTAANYGYTF.

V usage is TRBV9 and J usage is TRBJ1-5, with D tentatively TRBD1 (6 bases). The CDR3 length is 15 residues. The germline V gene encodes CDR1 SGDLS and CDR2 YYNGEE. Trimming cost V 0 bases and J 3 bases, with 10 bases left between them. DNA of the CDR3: TGTGCCAGCAGCGTAGAGCCGGGACACAATCAGCCCCAGCATTTT. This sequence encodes CASSVEPGHNQPQHF.

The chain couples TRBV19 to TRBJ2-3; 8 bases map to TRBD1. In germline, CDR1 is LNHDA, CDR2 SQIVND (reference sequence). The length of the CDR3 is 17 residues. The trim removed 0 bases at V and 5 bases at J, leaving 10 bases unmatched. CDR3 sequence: CASSIEGPGGAGDTQYF. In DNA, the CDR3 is TGTGCCAGTAGTATAGAGGGACCAGGGGGCGCAGGAGATACGCAGTATTTT.

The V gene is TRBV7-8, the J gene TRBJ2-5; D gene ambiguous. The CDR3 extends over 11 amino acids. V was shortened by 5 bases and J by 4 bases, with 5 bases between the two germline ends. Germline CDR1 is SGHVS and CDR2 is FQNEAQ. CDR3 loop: CASSTVETQYF. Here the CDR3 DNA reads TGTGCCAGCAGCACCGTAGAGACCCAGTACTTC.

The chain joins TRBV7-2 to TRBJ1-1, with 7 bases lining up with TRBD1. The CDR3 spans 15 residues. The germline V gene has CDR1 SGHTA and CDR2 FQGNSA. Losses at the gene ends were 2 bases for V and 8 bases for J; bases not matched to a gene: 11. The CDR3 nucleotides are TGTGCCAGCAGCTTAAGGGACGAGGGGGCTAGGGAAGCTTTCTTT. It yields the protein CASSLRDEGAREAFF.

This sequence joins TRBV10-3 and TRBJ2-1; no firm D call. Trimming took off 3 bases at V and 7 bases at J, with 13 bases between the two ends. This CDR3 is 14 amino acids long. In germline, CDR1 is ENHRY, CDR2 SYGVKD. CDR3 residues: CAISDPRSPNEQFF. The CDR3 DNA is TGTGCCATCAGTGACCCTAGAAGCCCAAATGAGCAGTTCTTC.

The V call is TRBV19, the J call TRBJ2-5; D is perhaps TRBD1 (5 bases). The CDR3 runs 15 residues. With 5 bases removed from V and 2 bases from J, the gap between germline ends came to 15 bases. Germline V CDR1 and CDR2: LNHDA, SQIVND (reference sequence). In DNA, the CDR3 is TGTGCCAGTAGTCTCCCTGGGGCGTTTCAAGAGACCCAGTACTTC. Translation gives CASSLPGAFQETQYF.

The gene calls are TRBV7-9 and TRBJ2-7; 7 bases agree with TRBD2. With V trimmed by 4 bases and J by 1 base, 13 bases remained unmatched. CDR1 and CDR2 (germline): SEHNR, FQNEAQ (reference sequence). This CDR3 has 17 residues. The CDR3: CASSSRGGSPESYEQYF. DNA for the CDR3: TGTGCCAGCAGCTCACGGGGCGGGAGTCCGGAATCCTACGAGCAGTACTTC. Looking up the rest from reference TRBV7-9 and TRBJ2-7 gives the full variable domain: DTGVSQNPRHKITKRGQNVTFRCDPISEHNRLYWYRQTLGQGPEFLTYFQNEAQLEKSRLLSDRFSAERPKGSFSTLEIQRTEQGDSAMYLCASSSRGGSPESYEQYFGPGTRLTVT.

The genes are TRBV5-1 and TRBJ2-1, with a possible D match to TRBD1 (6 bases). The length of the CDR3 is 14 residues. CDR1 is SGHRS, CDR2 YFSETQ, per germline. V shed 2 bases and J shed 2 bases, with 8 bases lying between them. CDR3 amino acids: CASSLEGAYNEQFF. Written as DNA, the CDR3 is TGCGCCAGCAGCTTAGAGGGGGCCTACAATGAGCAGTTCTTC.

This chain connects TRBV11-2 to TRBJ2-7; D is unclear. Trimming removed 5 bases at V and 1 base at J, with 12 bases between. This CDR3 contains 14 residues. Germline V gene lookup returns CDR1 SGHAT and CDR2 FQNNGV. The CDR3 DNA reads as TGTGCCAGCAGCCCCGGACCAAATTCCTACGAGCAGTACTTC. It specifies CASSPGPNSYEQYF.

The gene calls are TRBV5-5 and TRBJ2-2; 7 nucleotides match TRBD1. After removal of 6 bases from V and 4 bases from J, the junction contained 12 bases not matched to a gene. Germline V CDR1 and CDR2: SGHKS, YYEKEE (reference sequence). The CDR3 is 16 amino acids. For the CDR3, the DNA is TGTGCCAGCAACAGACGAGGGGGCGCGGGCACCGGGGAGCTGTTTTTT. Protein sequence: CASNRRGGAGTGELFF. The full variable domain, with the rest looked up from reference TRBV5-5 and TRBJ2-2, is DAGVTQSPTHLIKTRGQQVTLRCSPISGHKSVSWYQQVLGQGPQFIFQYYEKEERGRGNFPDRFSARQFPNYSSELNVNALLLGDSALYLCASNRRGGAGTGELFFGEGSRLTVL.

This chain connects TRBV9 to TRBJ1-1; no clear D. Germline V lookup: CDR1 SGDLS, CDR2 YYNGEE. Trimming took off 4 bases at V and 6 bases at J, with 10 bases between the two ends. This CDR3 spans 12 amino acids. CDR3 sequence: CASSPPVAEAFF. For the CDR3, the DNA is TGTGCCAGCAGCCCCCCCGTAGCTGAAGCTTTCTTT.

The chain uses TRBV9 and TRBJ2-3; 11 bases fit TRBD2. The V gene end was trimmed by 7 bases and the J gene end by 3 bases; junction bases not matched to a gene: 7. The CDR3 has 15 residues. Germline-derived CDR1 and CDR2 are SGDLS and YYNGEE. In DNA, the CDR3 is TGTGCCAGCTGCCCGGGACTAGCGGTAACAGATACGCAGTATTTT. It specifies CASCPGLAVTDTQYF. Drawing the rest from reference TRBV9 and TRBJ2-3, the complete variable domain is DSGVTQTPKHLITATGQRVTLRCSPRSGDLSVYWYQQSLDQGLQFLIQYYNGEERAKGNILERFSAQQFPDLHSELNLSSLELGDSALYFCASCPGLAVTDTQYFGPGTRLTVL.

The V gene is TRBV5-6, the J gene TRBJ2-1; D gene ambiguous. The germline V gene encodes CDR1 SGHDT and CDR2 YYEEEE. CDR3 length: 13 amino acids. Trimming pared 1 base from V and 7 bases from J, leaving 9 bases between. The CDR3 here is CASSLFGLNEQFF. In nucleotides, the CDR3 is TGTGCCAGCAGCTTGTTTGGGCTGAATGAGCAGTTCTTC. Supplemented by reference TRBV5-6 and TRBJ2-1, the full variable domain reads DAGVTQSPTHLIKTRGQQVTLRCSPKSGHDTVSWYQQALGQGPQFIFQYYEEEERQRGNFPDRFSGHQFPNYSSELNVNALLLGDSALYLCASSLFGLNEQFFGPGTRLTVL.

The CDR3 spells CASSLNFYNQPQHF. The CDR3 region has the DNA TGTGCCAGCAGTTTGAATTTTTACAATCAGCCCCAGCATTTT. The chain links TRBV27 to TRBJ1-5; no clear D. The V and J ends lost 3 bases and 3 bases respectively, with 9 bases between them. Germline CDR1 is MNHEY and CDR2 is SMNVEV (reference sequence). This CDR3 has 14 residues.

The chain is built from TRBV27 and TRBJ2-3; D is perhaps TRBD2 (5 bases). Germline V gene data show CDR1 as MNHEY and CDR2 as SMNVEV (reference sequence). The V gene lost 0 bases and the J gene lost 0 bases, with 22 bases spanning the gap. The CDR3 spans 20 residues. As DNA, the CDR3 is TGTGCCAGCAGTTTATCGCCCATCCCCGACCCGCGCGGGAGCACAGATACGCAGTATTTT. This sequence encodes CASSLSPIPDPRGSTDTQYF.

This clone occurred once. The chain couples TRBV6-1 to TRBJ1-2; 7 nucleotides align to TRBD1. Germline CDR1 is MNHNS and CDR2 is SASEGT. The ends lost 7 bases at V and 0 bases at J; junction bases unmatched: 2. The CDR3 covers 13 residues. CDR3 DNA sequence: TGTGCCAGCACAGGGGGTTCTAACTATGGCTACACCTTC. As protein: CASTGGSNYGYTF.

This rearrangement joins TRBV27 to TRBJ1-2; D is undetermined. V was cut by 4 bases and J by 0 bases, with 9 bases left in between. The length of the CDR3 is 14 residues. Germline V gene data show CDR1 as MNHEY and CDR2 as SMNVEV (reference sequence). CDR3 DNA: TGTGCCAGCAGTTGGGCGCCTACTAACTATGGCTACACCTTC. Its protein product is CASSWAPTNYGYTF.

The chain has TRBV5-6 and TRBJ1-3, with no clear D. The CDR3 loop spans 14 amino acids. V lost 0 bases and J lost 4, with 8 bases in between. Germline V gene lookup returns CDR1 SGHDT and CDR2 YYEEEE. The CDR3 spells CASSLEGNGNTIYF. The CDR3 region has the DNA TGTGCCAGCAGCTTGGAAGGGAACGGAAACACCATATATTTT.

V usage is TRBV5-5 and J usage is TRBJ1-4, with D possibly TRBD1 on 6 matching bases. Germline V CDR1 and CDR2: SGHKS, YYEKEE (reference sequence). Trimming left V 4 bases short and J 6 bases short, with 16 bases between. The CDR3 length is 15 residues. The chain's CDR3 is CASSPLDRSDEKLFF. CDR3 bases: TGTGCCAGCAGCCCCCTTGACAGGTCGGATGAAAAACTGTTTTTT.